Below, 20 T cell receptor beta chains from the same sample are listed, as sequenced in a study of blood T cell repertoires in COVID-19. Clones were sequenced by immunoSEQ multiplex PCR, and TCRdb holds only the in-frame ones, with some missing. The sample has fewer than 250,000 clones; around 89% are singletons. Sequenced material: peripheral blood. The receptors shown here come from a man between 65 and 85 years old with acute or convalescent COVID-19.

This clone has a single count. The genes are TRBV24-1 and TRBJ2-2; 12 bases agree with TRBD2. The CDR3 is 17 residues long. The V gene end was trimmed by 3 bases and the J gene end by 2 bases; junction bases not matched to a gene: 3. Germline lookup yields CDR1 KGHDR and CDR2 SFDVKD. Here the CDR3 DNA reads TGTGCCACCAGTGATCCCGGACTAGCGGGAAACACCGGGGAGCTGTTTTTT. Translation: CATSDPGLAGNTGELFF.

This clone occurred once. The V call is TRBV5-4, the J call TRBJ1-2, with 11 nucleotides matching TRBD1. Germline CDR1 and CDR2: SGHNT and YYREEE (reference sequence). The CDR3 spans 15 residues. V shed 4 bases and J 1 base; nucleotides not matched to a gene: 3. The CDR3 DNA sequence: TGTGCCAGCAGCCGAGGGACAGGGGGTAACTATGGCTACACCTTC. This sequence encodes CASSRGTGGNYGYTF.

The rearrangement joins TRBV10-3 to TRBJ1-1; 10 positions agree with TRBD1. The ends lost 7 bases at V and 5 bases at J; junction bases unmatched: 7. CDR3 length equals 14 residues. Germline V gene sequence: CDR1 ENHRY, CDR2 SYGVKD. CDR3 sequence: CAINRDRGSTEAFF. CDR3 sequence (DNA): TGTGCCATCAACCGGGACAGGGGATCAACTGAAGCTTTCTTT.

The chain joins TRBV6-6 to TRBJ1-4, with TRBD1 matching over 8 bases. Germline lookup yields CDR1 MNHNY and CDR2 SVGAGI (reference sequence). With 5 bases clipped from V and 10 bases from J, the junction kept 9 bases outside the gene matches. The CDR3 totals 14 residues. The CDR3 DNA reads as TGTGCCAGCAGTAAAGGACAGGGAATTTTAAAACTGTTTTTT. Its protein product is CASSKGQGILKLFF.

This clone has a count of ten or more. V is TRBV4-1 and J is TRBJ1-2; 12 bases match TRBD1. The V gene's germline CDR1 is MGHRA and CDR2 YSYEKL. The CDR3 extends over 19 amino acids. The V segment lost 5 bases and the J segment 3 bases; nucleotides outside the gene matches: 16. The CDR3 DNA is TGCGCCAGCAGCTCACCCCCGGGGGACAGGGGGCGCGTGGACTATGGCTACACCTTC. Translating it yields CASSSPPGDRGRVDYGYTF.

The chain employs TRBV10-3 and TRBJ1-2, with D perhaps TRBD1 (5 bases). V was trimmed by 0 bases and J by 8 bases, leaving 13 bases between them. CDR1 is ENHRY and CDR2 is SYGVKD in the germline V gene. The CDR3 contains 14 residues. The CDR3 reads CAISESNQGVGYTF. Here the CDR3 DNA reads TGTGCCATCAGTGAGTCGAATCAGGGTGTAGGCTACACCTTC.

CDR3 sequence: CASSPPSNSEAFF. CDR3 sequence (DNA): TGTGCCAGCTCACCACCCAGTAATTCTGAAGCTTTCTTT. V usage is TRBV18 and J usage is TRBJ1-1; D is unresolved. The CDR3 has 13 amino acids. Looked up from germline, CDR1 is KGHSH and CDR2 is LQKENI. V lost 0 bases, J lost 6 bases, and 8 bases lay in between.

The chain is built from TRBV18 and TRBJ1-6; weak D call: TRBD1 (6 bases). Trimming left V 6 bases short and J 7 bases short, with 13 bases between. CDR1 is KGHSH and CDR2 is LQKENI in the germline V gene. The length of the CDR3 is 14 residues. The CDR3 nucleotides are TGTGCCAGCTCCCCCCCGGGGGGCAATTCACCCCTCCACTTT. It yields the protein CASSPPGGNSPLHF.

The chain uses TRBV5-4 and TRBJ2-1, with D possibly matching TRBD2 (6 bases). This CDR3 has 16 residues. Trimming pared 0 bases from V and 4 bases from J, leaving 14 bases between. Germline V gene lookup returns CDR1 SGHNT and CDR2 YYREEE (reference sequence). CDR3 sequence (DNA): TGTGCCAGCAGCTTGGAATCACCGGGGAGGTACAATGAGCAGTTCTTC. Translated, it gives CASSLESPGRYNEQFF.

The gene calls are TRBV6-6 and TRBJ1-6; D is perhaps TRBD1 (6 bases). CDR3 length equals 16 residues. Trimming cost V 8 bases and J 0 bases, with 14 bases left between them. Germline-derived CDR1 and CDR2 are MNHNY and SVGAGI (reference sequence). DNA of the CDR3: TGTGCCAGCCCAGACAGGTACTGCTCCTATAATTCACCCCTCCACTTT. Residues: CASPDRYCSYNSPLHF.

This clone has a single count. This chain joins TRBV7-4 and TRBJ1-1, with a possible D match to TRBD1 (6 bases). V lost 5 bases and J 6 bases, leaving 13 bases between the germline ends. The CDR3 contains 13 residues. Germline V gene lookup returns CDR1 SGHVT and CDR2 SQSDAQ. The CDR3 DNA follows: TGTGCCAGCAGCCCCCAGCAGGGGTCTGAAGCTTTCTTT. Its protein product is CASSPQQGSEAFF.

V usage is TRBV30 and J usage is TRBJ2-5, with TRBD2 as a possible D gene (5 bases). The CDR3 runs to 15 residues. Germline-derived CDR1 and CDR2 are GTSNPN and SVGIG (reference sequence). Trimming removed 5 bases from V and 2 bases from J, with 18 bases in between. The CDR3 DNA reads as TGTGCCTGGGGCGGAGCGGAGGCCAATCAAGAGACCCAGTACTTC. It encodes CAWGGAEANQETQYF.

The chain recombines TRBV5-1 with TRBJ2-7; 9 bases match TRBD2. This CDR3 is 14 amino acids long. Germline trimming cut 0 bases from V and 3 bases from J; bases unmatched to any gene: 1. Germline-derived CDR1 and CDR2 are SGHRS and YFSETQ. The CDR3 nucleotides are TGCGCCAGCAGCTTGGTAGCGGGAGACTACGAGCAGTACTTC. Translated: CASSLVAGDYEQYF.

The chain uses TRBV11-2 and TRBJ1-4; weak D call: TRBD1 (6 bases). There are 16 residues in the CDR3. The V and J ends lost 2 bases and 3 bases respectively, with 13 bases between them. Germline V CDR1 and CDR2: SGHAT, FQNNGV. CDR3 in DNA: TGTGCCAGCAGCTTATCGGGGGGGGCGCCTAATGAAAAACTGTTTTTT. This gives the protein CASSLSGGAPNEKLFF.

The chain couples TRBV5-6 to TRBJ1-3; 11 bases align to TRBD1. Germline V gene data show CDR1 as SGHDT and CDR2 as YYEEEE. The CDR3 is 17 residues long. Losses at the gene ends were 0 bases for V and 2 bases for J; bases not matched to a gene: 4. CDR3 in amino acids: CASSLDWGQGAGNTIYF. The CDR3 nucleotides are TGTGCCAGCAGCTTGGACTGGGGACAGGGGGCTGGAAACACCATATATTTT.

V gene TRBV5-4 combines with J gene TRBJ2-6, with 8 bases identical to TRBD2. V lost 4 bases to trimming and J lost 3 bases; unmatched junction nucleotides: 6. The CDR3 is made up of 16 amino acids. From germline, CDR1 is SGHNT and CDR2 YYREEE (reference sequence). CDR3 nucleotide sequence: TGTGCCAGCAGCCCCGCGGGGGGTGATGGGGCCAACGTCCTGACTTTC. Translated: CASSPAGGDGANVLTF.

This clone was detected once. CDR3 bases: TGTGCCAGCAGTTCTAGGGGAAAAACGTACCAAGAGACCCAGTACTTC. Translated, it gives CASSSRGKTYQETQYF. The chain links TRBV6-5 to TRBJ2-5; weak D call: TRBD1 (5 bases). Trimming removed 4 bases at V and 0 bases at J, with 15 bases between. Germline V lookup: CDR1 MNHEY, CDR2 SVGAGI. CDR3 length equals 16 residues.

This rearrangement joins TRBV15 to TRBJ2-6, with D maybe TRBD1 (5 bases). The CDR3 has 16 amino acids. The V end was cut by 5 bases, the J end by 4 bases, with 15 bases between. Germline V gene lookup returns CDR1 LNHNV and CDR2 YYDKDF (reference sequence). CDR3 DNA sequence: TGTGCCACCAGCCCAGGGCGGAAATCCGGGGCCAACGTCCTGACTTTC. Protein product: CATSPGRKSGANVLTF.

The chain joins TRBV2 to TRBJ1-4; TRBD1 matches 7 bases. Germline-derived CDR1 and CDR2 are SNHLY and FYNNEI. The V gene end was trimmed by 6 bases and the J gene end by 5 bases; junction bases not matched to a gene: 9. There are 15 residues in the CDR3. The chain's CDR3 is CASSASGTVNEKLFF. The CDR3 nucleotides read TGTGCCAGCAGCGCTTCCGGGACAGTAAATGAAAAACTGTTTTTT.

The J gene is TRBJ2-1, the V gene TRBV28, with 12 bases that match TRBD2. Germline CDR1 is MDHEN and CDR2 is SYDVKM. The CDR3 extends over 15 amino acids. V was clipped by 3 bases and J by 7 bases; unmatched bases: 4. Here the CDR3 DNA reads TGTGCCAGCAGTTTGCGACTAGCGGGAGTGAATGAGCAGTTCTTC. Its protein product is CASSLRLAGVNEQFF. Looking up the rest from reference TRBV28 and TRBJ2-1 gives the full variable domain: DVKVTQSSRYLVKRTGEKVFLECVQDMDHENMFWYRQDPGLGLRLIYFSYDVKMKEKGDIPEGYSVSREKKERFSLILESASTNQTSMYLCASSLRLAGVNEQFFGPGTRLTVL.